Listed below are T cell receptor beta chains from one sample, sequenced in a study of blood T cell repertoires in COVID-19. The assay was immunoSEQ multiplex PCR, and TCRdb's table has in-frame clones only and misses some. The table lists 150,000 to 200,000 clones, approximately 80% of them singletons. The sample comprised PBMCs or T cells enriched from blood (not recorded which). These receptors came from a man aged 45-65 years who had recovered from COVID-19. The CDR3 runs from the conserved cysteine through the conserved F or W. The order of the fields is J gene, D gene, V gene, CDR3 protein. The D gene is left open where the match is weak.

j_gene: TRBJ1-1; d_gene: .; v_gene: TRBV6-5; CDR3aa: CASSTGTAGAEAFF
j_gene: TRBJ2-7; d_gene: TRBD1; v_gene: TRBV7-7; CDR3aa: CASSLGPGQGTYEQYF
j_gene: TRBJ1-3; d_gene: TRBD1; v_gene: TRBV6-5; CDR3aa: CASSLDRGGNTIYF
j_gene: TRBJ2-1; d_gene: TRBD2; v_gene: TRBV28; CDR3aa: CASTTLAGAGDEQFF
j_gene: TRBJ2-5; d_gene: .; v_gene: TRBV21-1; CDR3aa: CASRPRTGGLRRETQYF
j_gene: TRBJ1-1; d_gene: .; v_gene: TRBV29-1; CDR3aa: CSVATGLEAFF
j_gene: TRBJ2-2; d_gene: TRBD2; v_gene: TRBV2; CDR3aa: CASKVLAGSNTGELFF
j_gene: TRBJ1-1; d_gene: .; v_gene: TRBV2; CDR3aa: CASSVRPLEVPEAFF
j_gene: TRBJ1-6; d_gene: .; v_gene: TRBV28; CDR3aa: CASIKGGRPPLHF
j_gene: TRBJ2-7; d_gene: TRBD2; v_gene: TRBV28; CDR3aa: CASTPSSGGSYEQYF
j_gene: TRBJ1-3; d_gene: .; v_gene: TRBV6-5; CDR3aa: CASSSSGDSGNTIYF
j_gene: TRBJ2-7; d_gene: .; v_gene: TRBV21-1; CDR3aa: CASSKAEGLARETLYEQYF
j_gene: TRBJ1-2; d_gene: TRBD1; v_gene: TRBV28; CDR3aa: CASSLGGQGLDYGYTF
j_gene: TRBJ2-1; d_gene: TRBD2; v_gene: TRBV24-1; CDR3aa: CATSEVLSGRDEQFF
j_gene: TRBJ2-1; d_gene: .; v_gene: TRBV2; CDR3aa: CASSVGSLNEQFF
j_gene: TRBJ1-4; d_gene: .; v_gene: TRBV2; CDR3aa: CASRPGLKNFNEKLFF
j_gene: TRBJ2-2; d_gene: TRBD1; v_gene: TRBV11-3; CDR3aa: CASSLDQSSRGTGELFF
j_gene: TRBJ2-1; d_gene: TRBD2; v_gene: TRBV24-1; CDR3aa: CATSDLSGLGLFEQFF
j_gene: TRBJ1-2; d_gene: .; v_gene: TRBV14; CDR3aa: CASSQDLALNYGYTF
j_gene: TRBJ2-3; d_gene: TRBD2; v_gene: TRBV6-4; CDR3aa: CARMTRLAGGPNTDTQYF
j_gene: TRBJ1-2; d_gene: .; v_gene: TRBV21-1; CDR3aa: CASSKAPQGLSFYGYTF
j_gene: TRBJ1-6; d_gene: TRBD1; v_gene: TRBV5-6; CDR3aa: CASSIGQGNSPLHF
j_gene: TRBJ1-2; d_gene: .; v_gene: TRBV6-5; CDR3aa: CASTTLPDSYGYTF
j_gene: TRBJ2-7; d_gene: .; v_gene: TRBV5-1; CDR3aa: CASSLGLGETYEQYF
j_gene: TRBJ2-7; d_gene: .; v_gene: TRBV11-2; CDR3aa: CASSLTGFYEQYF
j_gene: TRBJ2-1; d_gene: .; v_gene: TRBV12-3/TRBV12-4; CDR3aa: CASREQNNEQFF
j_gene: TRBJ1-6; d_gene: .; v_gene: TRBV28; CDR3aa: CASSAQGTRNSPLHF
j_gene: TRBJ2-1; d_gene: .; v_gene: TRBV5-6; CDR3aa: CASSTGLRSYNEQFF
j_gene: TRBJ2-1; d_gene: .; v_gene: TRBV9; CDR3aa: CASSVARRLYNEQFF
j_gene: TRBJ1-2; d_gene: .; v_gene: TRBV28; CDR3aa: CASIRPLGGGDEGYTF
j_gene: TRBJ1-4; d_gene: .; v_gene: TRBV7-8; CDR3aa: CASSPLWGATNEKLFF
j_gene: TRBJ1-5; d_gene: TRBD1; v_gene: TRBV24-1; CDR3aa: CATSAPTVGQGGPQHF
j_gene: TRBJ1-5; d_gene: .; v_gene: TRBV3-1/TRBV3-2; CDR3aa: CASSFSGSNQPQHF
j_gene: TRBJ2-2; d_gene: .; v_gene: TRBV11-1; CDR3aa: CASSINTGELFF
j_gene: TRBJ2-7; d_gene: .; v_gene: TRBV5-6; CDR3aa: CASSGTGSPVGEQYF
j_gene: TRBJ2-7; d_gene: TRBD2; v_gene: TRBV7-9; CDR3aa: CASSSRLAGSSYEQYF
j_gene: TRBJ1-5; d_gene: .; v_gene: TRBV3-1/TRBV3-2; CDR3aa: CASSQDGAANQPQHF
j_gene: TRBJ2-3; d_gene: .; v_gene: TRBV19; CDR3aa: CASSPGITDTQYF
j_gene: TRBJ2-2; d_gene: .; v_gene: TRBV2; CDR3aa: CASGPRQGGELFF
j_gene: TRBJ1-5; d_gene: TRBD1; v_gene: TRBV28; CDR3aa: CASSFRQGASSNQPQHF
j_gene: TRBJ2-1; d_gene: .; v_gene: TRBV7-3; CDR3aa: CASSLTLGGYNEQFF
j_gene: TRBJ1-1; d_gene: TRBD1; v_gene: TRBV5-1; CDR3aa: CASSLGDRAGTEAFF
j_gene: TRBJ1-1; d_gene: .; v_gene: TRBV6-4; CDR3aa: CASSETQQGSLAFF
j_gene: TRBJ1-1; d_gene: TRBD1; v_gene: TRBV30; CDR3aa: CAGNRQGVNTEAFF
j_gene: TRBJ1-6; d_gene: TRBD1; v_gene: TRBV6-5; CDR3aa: CASSYDRGDYNSPLHF
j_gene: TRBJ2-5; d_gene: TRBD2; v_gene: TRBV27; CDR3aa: CASSDTVAGGEETQYF